This TCR beta chain was retrieved from a study of blood T cell repertoires in COVID-19. Whole-study context: The samples span acute and convalescent COVID-19 from the United States, Italy and Spain.

This CDR3 contains 15 residues. V lost 9 bases and J 0 bases, leaving 15 bases between the germline ends. The germline V gene encodes CDR1 LNHDA and CDR2 SQIVND (reference sequence). In the authors' methods: Quantification of nucleated cells was approximated via reference gene primer amplification. The assay was immunoSEQ multiplex PCR, and TCRdb's table has in-frame clones only and misses some. V and J calls and clone size are copied from that table; D and trimming were computed from the DNA. The sample has about 86,000 clones; almost 85% are singletons. The sequence was obtained from a woman of 80 years or more with acute or convalescent COVID-19. This chain links TRBV19 with TRBJ1-5, with D hard to call. The sample taken for sequencing was peripheral blood. Here the CDR3 DNA reads TGTGCCAGCTCGTGGGCAGACCTTAGCAATCAGCCCCAGCATTTT. Amino acids: CASSWADLSNQPQHF.